This is a list of T cell receptor beta chains from one sample in a study of blood T cell repertoires in COVID-19. The repertoire was sequenced with immunoSEQ multiplex PCR; TCRdb's copy has only in-frame clones and lacks some. The sample lists around 360,000 clones, around 87% seen once, with roughly 1.9% in the top ten. The specimen sequenced was PBMCs or T cells enriched from blood (not recorded which). All receptors come from a man in his forties in a cohort exposed to, infected with or recovered from COVID-19 (not recorded which). Both conserved end residues are part of each CDR3. A D gene is named only where the DNA matches it firmly. Size is omitted from some rows. Given values are once, few, many or a class for expanded clones.

TGTGCCAGCAGCCAAGAAGCTAGTCGCGAGCAGTTCTTC	CASSQEASREQFF	NA	TRBV3-1/TRBV3-2	TRBJ2-1	NA
TGTGCCAGCAGCCACAATCAGGGGGGCGGAAGGAAGACAAATGAGCAGTTCTTC	CASSHNQGGGRKTNEQFF	NA	TRBV7-9	TRBJ2-1	NA
TGTGCCAGCAGCCGGGAGGGCCGGGTCAAAAACATTCAGTACTTC	CASSREGRVKNIQYF	TRBD2	TRBV5-6	TRBJ2-4	NA
TGCGCCAGCAGTCAAAGGCTAGGATCCCAGTTCTTC	CASSQRLGSQFF	NA	TRBV23-1	TRBJ2-1	NA
TGTGCCAGCAGCCAAAGGACGGGGATGGGTGGCACTGAAGCTTTCTTT	CASSQRTGMGGTEAFF	NA	TRBV3-1/TRBV3-2	TRBJ1-1	NA
TGTGCCAGCAGTGGACTAGCGGGTTTCCACGAGCAGTACTTC	CASSGLAGFHEQYF	TRBD2	TRBV2	TRBJ2-7	NA
TGTGCCAGCAGCTCCGAGCGGGATAGCACAGATACGCAGTATTTT	CASSSERDSTDTQYF	TRBD2	TRBV7-8	TRBJ2-3	NA
TGTGCCAGCAGTGAACCGGGACAGGGGGCCTATGGCTACACCTTC	CASSEPGQGAYGYTF	TRBD1	TRBV6-1	TRBJ1-2	NA
TGCGCCAGCAGGGCTAGCGGGATGGCTAGCTCCTACAATGAGCAGTTCTTC	CASRASGMASSYNEQFF	TRBD2	TRBV5-1	TRBJ2-1	NA
TGTGCCAGCAGTGAATCCGGACTAGCGGGTGCATATGAGCAGTTCTTC	CASSESGLAGAYEQFF	TRBD2	TRBV25-1	TRBJ2-1	NA
TGTGCCTGGGGTGAAGCCCGCGGAGCTTTCTTT	CAWGEARGAFF	NA	TRBV30	TRBJ1-1	NA
TGTGTCAGAATCGCCGACAATAGCAATCAGCCCCAGCATTTT	CVRIADNSNQPQHF	NA	TRBV7-5	TRBJ1-5	NA
TGCGCCAGCAGCTTGGGGACAGGGATCAAAGAGACCCAGTACTTC	CASSLGTGIKETQYF	TRBD1	TRBV5-1	TRBJ2-5	few
TGTGCCACCAGCAGAGATTTAGGGGTCGGCCAGCCCCAGCATTTT	CATSRDLGVGQPQHF	NA	TRBV15	TRBJ1-5	NA
TGTGCCAGCAGAGGACAGGGGGAGGGCGGGGAGCTGTTTTTT	CASRGQGEGGELFF	TRBD1	TRBV6-6	TRBJ2-2	NA
TGTGCCAGCAGCCTCGTGGGGACATCGAACACCGGGGAGCTGTTTTTT	CASSLVGTSNTGELFF	NA	TRBV5-5	TRBJ2-2	NA